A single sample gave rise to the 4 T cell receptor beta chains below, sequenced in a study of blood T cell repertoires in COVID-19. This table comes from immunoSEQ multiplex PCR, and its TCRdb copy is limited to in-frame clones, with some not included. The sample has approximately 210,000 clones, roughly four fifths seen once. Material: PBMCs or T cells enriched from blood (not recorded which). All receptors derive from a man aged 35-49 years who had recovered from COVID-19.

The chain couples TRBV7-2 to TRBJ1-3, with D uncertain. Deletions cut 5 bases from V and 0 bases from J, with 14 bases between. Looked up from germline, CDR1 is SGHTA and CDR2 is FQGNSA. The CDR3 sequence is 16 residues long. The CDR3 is CASSPLGPYSGNTIYF. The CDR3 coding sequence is TGTGCCAGCAGCCCTCTCGGTCCCTACTCTGGAAACACCATATATTTT.

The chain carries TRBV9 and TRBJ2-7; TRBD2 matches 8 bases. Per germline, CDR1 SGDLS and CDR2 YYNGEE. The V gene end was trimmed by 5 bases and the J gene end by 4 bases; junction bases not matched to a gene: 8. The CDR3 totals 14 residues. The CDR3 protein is CASSAGGGGYEQYF. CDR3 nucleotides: TGTGCCAGCAGTGCGGGAGGCGGGGGGTACGAGCAGTACTTC.

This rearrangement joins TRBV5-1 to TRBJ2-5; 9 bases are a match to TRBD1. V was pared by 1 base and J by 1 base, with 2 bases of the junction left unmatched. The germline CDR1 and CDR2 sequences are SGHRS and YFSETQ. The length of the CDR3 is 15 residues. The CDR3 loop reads CASSLTGGSQETQYF. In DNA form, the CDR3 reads TGCGCCAGCAGCTTGACAGGGGGCTCCCAAGAGACCCAGTACTTC.

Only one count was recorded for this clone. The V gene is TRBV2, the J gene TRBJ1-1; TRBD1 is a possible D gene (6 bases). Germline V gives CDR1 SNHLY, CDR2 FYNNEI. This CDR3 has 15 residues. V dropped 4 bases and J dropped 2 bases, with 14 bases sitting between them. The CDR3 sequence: CASSGTAILNTEAFF. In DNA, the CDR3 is TGTGCCAGCAGTGGGACAGCCATTCTCAACACTGAAGCTTTCTTT.